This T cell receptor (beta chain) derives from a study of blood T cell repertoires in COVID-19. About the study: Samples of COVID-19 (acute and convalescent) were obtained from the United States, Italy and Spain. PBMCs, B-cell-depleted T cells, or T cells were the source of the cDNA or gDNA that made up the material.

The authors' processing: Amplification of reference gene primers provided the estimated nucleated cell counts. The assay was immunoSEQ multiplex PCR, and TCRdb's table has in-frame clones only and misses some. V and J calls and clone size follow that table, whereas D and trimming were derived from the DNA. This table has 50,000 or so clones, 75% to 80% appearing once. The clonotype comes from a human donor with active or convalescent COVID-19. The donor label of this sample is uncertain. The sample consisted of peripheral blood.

This CDR3 is CATSSNRVLSYNEQFF. CDR3 DNA sequence: TGTGCCACCAGCAGCAACAGGGTCCTCTCCTACAATGAGCAGTTCTTC. V usage is TRBV15 and J usage is TRBJ2-1; D perhaps matches TRBD1 (6 bases). From germline, CDR1 is LNHNV and CDR2 YYDKDF (reference sequence). Trimming stripped 3 bases from V and 0 bases from J, with 12 bases between. CDR3 length equals 16 residues.